The clone carrying this TCR beta chain was seen repeatedly, ten times or more. No antigen is known for it. V lost 4 bases to trimming and J lost 0 bases, with 5 bases between them. From germline, CDR1 is KGHDR and CDR2 SFDVKD. CDR3 size: 14 residues. The record originates from a study of identical twins. The study, taken as a whole, reports: Beta out-of-frame twin sharing showed a weaker excess. For cord blood, abundant beta clonotypes had fewer insertions, unlike memory repertoires, which showed none.

A single record per CDR3 protein comes from TCRdb applying MiXCR to the 5' RACE reads. This sample has roughly 690,000 distinct CDR3 sequences, with 5.5% to 6.5% found just once. The sequence derives from a young man in good health. V usage is TRBV24-1 and J usage is TRBJ2-2; D gene ambiguous. The sequenced sample consisted of naive T cells sorted from blood. The CDR3 is CATSDYTNTGELFF. DNA of the CDR3: TGTGCCACCAGTGACTACACGAACACCGGGGAGCTGTTTTTT.